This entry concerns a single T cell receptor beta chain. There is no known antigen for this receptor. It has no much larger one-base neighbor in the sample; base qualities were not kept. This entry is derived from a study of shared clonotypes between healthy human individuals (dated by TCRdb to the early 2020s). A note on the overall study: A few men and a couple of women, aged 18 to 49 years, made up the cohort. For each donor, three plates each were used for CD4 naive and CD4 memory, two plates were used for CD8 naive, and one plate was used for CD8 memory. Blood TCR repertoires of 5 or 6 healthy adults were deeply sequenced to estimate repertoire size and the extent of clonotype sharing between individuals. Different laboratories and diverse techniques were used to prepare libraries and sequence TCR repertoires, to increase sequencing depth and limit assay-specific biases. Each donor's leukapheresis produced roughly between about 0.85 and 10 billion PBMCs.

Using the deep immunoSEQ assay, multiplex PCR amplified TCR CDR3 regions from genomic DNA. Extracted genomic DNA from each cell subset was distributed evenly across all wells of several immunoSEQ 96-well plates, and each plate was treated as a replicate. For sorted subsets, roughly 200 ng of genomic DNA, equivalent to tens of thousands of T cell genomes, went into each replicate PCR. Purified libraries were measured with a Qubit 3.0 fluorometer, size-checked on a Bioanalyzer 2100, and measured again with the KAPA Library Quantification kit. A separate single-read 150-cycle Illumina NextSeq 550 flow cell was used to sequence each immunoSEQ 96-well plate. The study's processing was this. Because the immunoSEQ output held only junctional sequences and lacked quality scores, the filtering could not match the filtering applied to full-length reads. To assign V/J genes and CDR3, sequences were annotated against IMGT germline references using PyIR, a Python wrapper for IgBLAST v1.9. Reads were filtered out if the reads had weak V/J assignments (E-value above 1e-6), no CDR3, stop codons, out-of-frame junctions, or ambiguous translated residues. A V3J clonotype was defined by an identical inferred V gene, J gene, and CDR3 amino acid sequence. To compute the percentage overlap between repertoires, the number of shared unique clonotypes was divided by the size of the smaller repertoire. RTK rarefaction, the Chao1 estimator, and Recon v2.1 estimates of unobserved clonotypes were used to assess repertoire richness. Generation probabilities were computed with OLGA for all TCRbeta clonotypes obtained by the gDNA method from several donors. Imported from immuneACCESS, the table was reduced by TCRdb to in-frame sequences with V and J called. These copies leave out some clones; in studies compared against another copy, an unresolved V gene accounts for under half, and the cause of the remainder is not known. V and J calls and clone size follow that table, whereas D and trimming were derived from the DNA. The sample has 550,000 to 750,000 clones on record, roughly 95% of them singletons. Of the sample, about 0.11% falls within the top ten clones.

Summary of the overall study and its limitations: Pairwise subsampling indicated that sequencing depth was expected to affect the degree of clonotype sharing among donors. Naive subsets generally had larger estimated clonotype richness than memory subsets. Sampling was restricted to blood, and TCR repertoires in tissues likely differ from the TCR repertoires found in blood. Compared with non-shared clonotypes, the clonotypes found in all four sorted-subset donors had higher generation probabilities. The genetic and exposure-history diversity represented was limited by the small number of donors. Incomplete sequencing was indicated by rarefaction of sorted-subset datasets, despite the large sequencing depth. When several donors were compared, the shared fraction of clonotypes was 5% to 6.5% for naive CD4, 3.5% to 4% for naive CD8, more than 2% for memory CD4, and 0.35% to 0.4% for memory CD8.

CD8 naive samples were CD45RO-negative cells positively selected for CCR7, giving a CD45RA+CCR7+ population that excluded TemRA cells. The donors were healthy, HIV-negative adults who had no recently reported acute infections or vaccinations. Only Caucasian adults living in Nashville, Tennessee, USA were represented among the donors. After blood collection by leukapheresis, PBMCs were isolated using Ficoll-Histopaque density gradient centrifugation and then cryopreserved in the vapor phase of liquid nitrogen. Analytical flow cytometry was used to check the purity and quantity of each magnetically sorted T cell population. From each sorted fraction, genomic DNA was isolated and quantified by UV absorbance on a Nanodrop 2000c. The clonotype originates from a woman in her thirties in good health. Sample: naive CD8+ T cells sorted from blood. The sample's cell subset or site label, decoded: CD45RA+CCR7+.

The sequenced DNA is TGTGCCAGCAGCTTTGAGTCCGAGACTAGCTTTTTCTACGAGCAGTACTTC. This codes for CASSFESETSFFYEQYF. The chain is encoded by TRBV7-2 joined to TRBJ2-7; a stretch of 7 junction bases matches TRBD2. Germline trimming: 3 bases from V, 3 bases from J; junction bases outside gene matches: 14. Measured from the cysteine to the phenylalanine, the CDR3 is 17 residues long. Just the 51-base CDR3 DNA is kept, in frame starting at base 1. The germline V gene specifies SGHTA as CDR1 and FQGNSA as CDR2. The reference TRBV7-2 and TRBJ2-7 proteins fill in what lies around the CDR3, so the full variable domain reads GAGVSQSPSNKVTEKGKDVELRCDPISGHTALYWYRQSLGQGLEFLIYFQGNSAPDKSGLPSDRFSAERTGGSVSTLTIQRTQQEDSAVYLCASSFESETSFFYEQYFGPGTRLTVT.